This T cell receptor (beta chain) was identified during a study of T cells after yellow fever vaccination (dated by TCRdb to between 2018 and 2021). Describing the broader study: The SMART-Seq v4 Ultra Low Input RNA kit was used to prepare libraries from fractions with low cell numbers. To track T-cell clones before and after primary and booster YFV17D yellow fever vaccination, bulk TCR alpha and beta repertoires were sequenced longitudinally. Two healthy male donors, one aged 18 to 30 and one aged 30 to 40 years, made up the cohort. Blood was collected at multiple timepoints before and after primary and secondary immunization, and bulk PBMC replicates and cell subsets were isolated. Overall results and qualifications from the work: A small share of clonotypes was detected in both CD4 and CD8 compartments, with the overlap likely arising from convergent recombination. Because abundant contaminating clonotypes from the bulk population could be contained in FACS-sorted repertoires, computational filtering was required. Because only two donors were included in the study, the extent to which the findings can be generalized is limited. Most clones expanded after primary vaccination (96% of CD4 and roughly 91% of CD8) were re-detected after the booster, suggesting that broad memory maintenance occurred. Compared with the primary T-cell response, the secondary T-cell response was weaker but faster, peaking on day 5 rather than day 15.

CDR1 and CDR2 were assigned from the germline V gene as SGHTA and FQGNSA. The CDR3 starts with the cysteine, ends with the phenylalanine, and has 15 residues. The DNA shown is the 45-base CDR3, in frame from base 1. V lost 2 bases and J lost 5 bases, and the count of bases not matched to a germline gene is 7. Comments on this clonotype: Its binding antigen is unknown. No much larger clone exists at a distance of one base, and base qualities are not known.

Explained via the paper, the treatment or condition label denotes: live attenuated yellow fever vaccine strain. At each blood-draw timepoint, two biological replicates of bulk PBMCs were collected. A standard Ficoll-Paque protocol was used to isolate PBMCs from peripheral blood. TriZol was used to extract RNA from bulk PBMCs, from CD4 and CD8 fractions, and from dextramer-positive and dextramer-negative fractions. Synthesis of TCR cDNA relied on 5'RACE template switching, a step that introduced a universal primer site along with unique molecular identifiers. Priming for cDNA synthesis came from both the TCR alpha and TCR beta constant segments. Library amplification used two PCR steps, and the second PCR step added sample barcodes and sequencing adapters. Sequencing of libraries was done on Illumina HiSeq 2500 (2x100 bp) or NovaSeq (2x150 bp). The paper's data handling went like this. Reads were demultiplexed and collapsed into UMI consensus sequences with MIGEC, and V(D)J alignment was performed with MiXCR. Using edgeR on replicate PBMC samples, clonotypes were called vaccine-responding if FDR was below 0.01 and the log2 fold change was above 5 up to day 15. Each bulk clonotype received a CD4 or CD8 identity based on whether the sequenced CD4 or CD8 repertoire contained that clonotype at higher abundance. TCRdb reworked the public reads: Q25 trimming with fastp, MiXCR clone assembly, productive beta chains retained. Duplicate CDR3 protein sequences are folded into a single record with the most common DNA and genes. In this record, the V and J calls reflect TCRdb's handling and not the investigators' own analysis. The sample yields 450,000 to 650,000 distinct CDR3 sequences; roughly 14% were counted once. In total, the top ten clones hold around 15% of the sample.

The chain uses TRBV7-2 and TRBJ2-7, with 9 bases aligning to TRBD1. Sequenced here: PBMCs, sampled on the day of the yellow fever booster vaccination. The clonotype was recovered from a man aged 30-40 years who received the YFV17D yellow fever vaccine. The CDR3 corresponds to CASSLKPGQGHEQYF. In nucleotides, the sequence is TGTGCCAGCAGCTTAAAACCGGGACAGGGTCACGAGCAGTACTTC. When the CDR3 is completed using the reference TRBV7-2 and TRBJ2-7 genes on either side, the full variable domain is GAGVSQSPSNKVTEKGKDVELRCDPISGHTALYWYRQSLGQGLEFLIYFQGNSAPDKSGLPSDRFSAERTGGSVSTLTIQRTQQEDSAVYLCASSLKPGQGHEQYFGPGTRLTVT.